This is a list of T cell receptor beta chains from one sample in a study of blood T cells in healthy people across ages. TCRdb reprocessed the 5' RACE reads via MiXCR and lists one record per CDR3 protein. The table has 850,000 or so distinct CDR3 sequences, about 28% seen once. The sequenced material came from blood. The receptors were gathered from a woman of 80 years or more in good health. Both conserved end residues are part of each CDR3. The D gene is left open where the match is weak. Some rows have no size entry. The others give once, few or many, or a class for an expanded clone.

.	TRBV12-3/TRBV12-4	TRBD1	TRBJ1-2	CASSSYRQGRLEGYTF	TGTGCCAGCAGTTCCTACCGACAGGGAAGGCTTGAGGGCTACACCTTC
.	TRBV30	.	TRBJ1-6	CAWTSLRGIGSPRHF	TGTGCCTGGACCAGCTTGAGGGGAATAGGTTCACCCCGCCACTTT
many	TRBV7-2	.	TRBJ2-3	CASSLSSSGAEDTQYF	TGTGCCAGCAGCTTGAGTTCTTCGGGGGCTGAAGATACGCAGTATTTT
many	TRBV5-5	.	TRBJ2-7	CASSLTPAPSSYEQYF	TGTGCCAGCAGCTTGACCCCAGCTCCTTCCTCCTACGAGCAGTACTTC
.	TRBV7-2	.	TRBJ2-5	CASSSTGTIQETQYF	TGTGCCAGCAGCTCCACCGGGACAATACAAGAGACCCAGTACTTC
many	TRBV20-1	.	TRBJ1-6	CSARPRGQVSNSPLHF	TGCAGTGCCCGACCTAGGGGACAAGTTAGTAATTCACCCCTCCACTTT
many	TRBV24-1	.	TRBJ2-3	CATSDPTGRVSTDTQYF	TGTGCCACCAGTGACCCAACGGGGCGGGTTAGCACAGATACGCAGTATTTT
many	TRBV10-3	.	TRBJ1-2	CAISVETEARRGYTF	TGTGCCATCAGTGTTGAGACGGAGGCCCGTCGGGGCTACACCTTC
many	TRBV7-2	.	TRBJ2-7	CASSLGPAEQYF	TGTGCCAGCAGCTTAGGACCGGCCGAGCAGTACTTC
few	TRBV2	TRBD2	TRBJ2-5	CASSGALAGLGETQYF	TGTGCCAGCAGTGGAGCGCTCGCGGGACTAGGAGAGACCCAGTACTTC
.	TRBV24-1	TRBD1	TRBJ2-7	CATSDSAVGTGGYNEQYF	TGTGCCACCAGTGATTCCGCCGTTGGGACAGGGGGTTACAATGAGCAGTACTTC
.	TRBV7-2	.	TRBJ1-2	CASSLLRAQAFYGYTF	TGTGCCAGCAGCTTACTGAGGGCCCAAGCCTTCTATGGCTACACCTTC
many	TRBV4-3	.	TRBJ2-3	CASSQEQGTQYF	TGCGCCAGCAGCCAAGAGCAGGGTACGCAGTATTTT
many	TRBV6-2/TRBV6-3	TRBD2	TRBJ2-3	CASKTSPDTQYF	TGTGCCAGCAAGACTAGCCCCGATACGCAGTATTTT
.	TRBV18	.	TRBJ2-7	CVSSPSYEQYF	TGTGTCAGCTCACCTTCCTACGAGCAGTACTTC
.	TRBV19	TRBD1	TRBJ1-1	CASSRGQVMNTEAFF	TGTGCCAGTAGTAGAGGACAGGTTATGAACACTGAAGCTTTCTTT
.	TRBV7-2	TRBD1	TRBJ2-3	CASSLASGQGRTDTQYF	TGTGCCAGCAGCTTAGCGTCCGGACAGGGAAGGACAGATACGCAGTATTTT
once	TRBV20-1	TRBD2	TRBJ2-7	CSATVAGPSYEQYF	TGCAGTGCTACGGTAGCGGGACCTTCCTACGAGCAGTACTTC
.	TRBV11-3	.	TRBJ2-2	CASSLVSGSGELFF	TGTGCCAGCAGCTTAGTCTCCGGGAGCGGGGAGCTGTTTTTT
few	TRBV13	TRBD2	TRBJ2-3	CASTHLAGGTDTQYF	TGTGCCAGCACCCACCTAGCGGGGGGTACAGATACGCAGTATTTT
many	TRBV5-5	TRBD1	TRBJ2-7	CASSLAAAGGQGAIYEQYF	TGTGCCAGCAGCTTGGCTGCGGCTGGGGGACAGGGGGCAATCTACGAGCAGTACTTC
few	TRBV6-2/TRBV6-3	.	TRBJ2-7	CATASSGSYNEQYF	TGTGCCACCGCCTCGTCCGGCTCCTACAATGAGCAGTACTTC
few	TRBV7-2	TRBD2	TRBJ2-7	CASSYGTSGLGEQYF	TGTGCCAGCAGCTACGGGACTAGCGGGTTGGGTGAGCAGTACTTC
.	TRBV7-9	.	TRBJ2-1	CASSLGGSGADEQFF	TGTGCCAGCAGCTTGGGCGGGTCAGGGGCTGATGAGCAGTTCTTC
.	TRBV7-2	TRBD1	TRBJ2-2	CASSTDRASTGELFF	TGTGCCAGCAGCACCGACAGGGCGAGCACCGGGGAGCTGTTTTTT
many	TRBV5-1	TRBD2	TRBJ2-1	CASSLVGLAGGLEQFF	TGCGCCAGCAGCTTGGTAGGACTAGCGGGGGGGCTTGAGCAGTTCTTC
.	TRBV19	TRBD1	TRBJ2-7	CASSIDGTGGAGTQCF	TGTGCCAGTAGTATAGATGGAACAGGGGGCGCTGGGACCCAGTGCTTC
.	TRBV7-8	.	TRBJ1-3	CASSSGPYRAGNTIYF	TGTGCCAGCAGCTCAGGACCGTACAGGGCTGGAAACACCATATATTTT
many	TRBV5-1	.	TRBJ2-5	CASSLFRGGETQYF	TGTGCCAGCAGCTTGTTCAGGGGAGGAGAGACCCAGTACTTC
.	TRBV7-9	.	TRBJ1-3	CASTLSGVFAGNTIYF	TGTGCCAGCACCCTTAGCGGGGTCTTCGCTGGAAACACCATATATTTT
many	TRBV7-2	.	TRBJ2-5	CASSLAQRETQYF	TGTGCCAGCAGCTTAGCTCAGAGAGAGACCCAGTACTTC
.	TRBV10-3	.	TRBJ1-2	CAIRVQTNYGYTF	TGTGCCATCAGAGTGCAGACTAACTATGGCTACACCTTC
.	TRBV30	.	TRBJ2-1	CAWSQNPGEQFF	TGTGCCTGGAGTCAAAATCCTGGCGAGCAGTTCTTC
once	TRBV29-1	.	TRBJ1-4	CSVSTDANEKLFF	TGCAGCGTTTCGACGGACGCTAATGAAAAACTGTTTTTT
many	TRBV7-2	.	TRBJ2-7	CASSSRGESYEQYF	TGTGCCAGCAGCTCCCGCGGGGAGTCCTACGAGCAGTACTTC
.	TRBV12-3/TRBV12-4	TRBD1	TRBJ2-2	CAGSSHRGTSTGELFF	TGTGCCGGCAGTTCCCACAGGGGAACGAGCACCGGGGAGCTGTTTTTT
.	TRBV12-3/TRBV12-4	TRBD1	TRBJ2-7	CASSSSTGGLHEQYF	TGTGCCAGCAGTTCATCAACAGGGGGTCTCCACGAGCAGTACTTC
many	TRBV7-2	.	TRBJ2-7	CASSLTSYEQYF	TGTGCCAGCAGCTTGACCTCCTACGAGCAGTACTTC
once	TRBV20-1	TRBD2	TRBJ2-3	CSAPRAGVHTDTQYF	TGCAGTGCTCCTCGAGCGGGGGTACACACAGATACGCAGTATTTT
many	TRBV21-1	.	TRBJ2-3	CASSQKVGKTAADTQYF	TGTGCCAGCAGCCAAAAGGTCGGGAAAACGGCGGCGGATACGCAGTATTTT
.	TRBV5-5	TRBD1	TRBJ2-7	CASSLEGQGSSYNEQYF	TGTGCCAGCAGCCTCGAAGGACAGGGAAGCTCCTACAATGAGCAGTACTTC
few	TRBV6-2/TRBV6-3	.	TRBJ2-1	CASTPGGGEQFF	TGTGCCAGCACCCCAGGGGGAGGGGAGCAGTTCTTC
few	TRBV7-2	TRBD1	TRBJ1-1	CASSFEPRGQSTEAFF	TGTGCCAGCAGCTTCGAGCCAAGGGGGCAGAGCACTGAAGCTTTCTTT
once	TRBV27	TRBD1	TRBJ1-6	CASSSQGAYNSPLHF	TGTGCCAGCAGTTCACAGGGGGCTTATAATTCACCCCTCCACTTT
once	TRBV6-4	.	TRBJ2-7	CASGDRYEQYF	TGTGCCAGCGGTGATAGATACGAGCAGTACTTC
many	TRBV6-2/TRBV6-3	.	TRBJ2-1	CASSYAGNSYNEQFF	TGTGCCAGCAGTTACGCGGGAAACTCCTACAATGAGCAGTTCTTC
.	TRBV19	TRBD1	TRBJ2-7	CASSIFPDRGAYEQYF	TGTGCCAGTAGTATCTTCCCCGACAGGGGGGCCTACGAGCAGTACTTC
many	TRBV20-1	.	TRBJ1-2	CSARIPGTLDGYTF	TGCAGTGCTAGAATACCAGGGACGCTAGATGGCTACACCTTC
.	TRBV19	.	TRBJ2-7	CARSLRVSYEQYF	TGTGCCAGGAGTCTTAGGGTCTCCTACGAGCAGTACTTC